What follows are 2 T cell receptor beta chains derived from one specimen sequenced in a study of cytotoxic CD8 clonotypes in ibrutinib-treated CLL. Clones were read by immunoSEQ multiplex PCR, and TCRdb kept only the in-frame ones, dropping some. The data contain roughly 24,000 clones, roughly 65% of them singletons. This sample comprised PBMCs, obtained after 24 months of ibrutinib treatment. The receptor source for this set is a human donor with chronic lymphocytic leukemia.

The V and J genes are TRBV5-1 and TRBJ1-2; TRBD1 might be the D (5 bases). The CDR3 has 14 amino acids. V was pared by 2 bases and J by 8 bases, with 16 bases between. CDR1 SGHRS and CDR2 YFSETQ come from the germline V gene. CDR3 sequence: CASSFRSGKDGYTF. The CDR3 coding sequence is TGCGCCAGCAGCTTCAGGTCAGGGAAAGACGGCTACACCTTC.

The V gene is TRBV5-1, the J gene TRBJ1-6; TRBD1 aligns across 7 bases. The CDR3 is made up of 18 amino acids. Germline CDR1 and CDR2: SGHRS and YFSETQ. J was trimmed by 6 bases and V by 2 bases; bases with no gene match: 14. In DNA, the CDR3 is TGCGCCAGCAGCTTCAGTTCCGTGGGGGACAGCGCTAATTCACCCCTCCACTTT. Its translation: CASSFSSVGDSANSPLHF.